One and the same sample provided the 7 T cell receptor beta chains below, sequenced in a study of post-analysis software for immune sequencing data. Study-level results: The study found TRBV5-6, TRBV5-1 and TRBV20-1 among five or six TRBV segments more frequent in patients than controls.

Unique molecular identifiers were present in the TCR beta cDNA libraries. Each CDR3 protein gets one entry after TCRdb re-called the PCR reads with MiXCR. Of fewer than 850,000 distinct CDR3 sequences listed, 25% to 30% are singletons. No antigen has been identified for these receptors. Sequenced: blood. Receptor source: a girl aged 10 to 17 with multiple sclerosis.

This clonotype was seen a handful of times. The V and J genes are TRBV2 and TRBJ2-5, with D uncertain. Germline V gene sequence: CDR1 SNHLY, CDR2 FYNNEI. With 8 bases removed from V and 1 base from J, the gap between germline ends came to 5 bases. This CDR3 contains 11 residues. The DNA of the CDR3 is TGTGCCAGCGAATTCCAAGAGACCCAGTACTTC. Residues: CASEFQETQYF.

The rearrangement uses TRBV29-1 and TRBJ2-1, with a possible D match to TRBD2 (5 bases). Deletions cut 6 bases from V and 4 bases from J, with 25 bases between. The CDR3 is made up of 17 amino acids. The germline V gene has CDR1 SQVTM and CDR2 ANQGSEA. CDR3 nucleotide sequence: TGCAGCGTCACCGCGAAGTCGGCGGGTGATGCTTACAATGAGCAGTTCTTC. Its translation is CSVTAKSAGDAYNEQFF.

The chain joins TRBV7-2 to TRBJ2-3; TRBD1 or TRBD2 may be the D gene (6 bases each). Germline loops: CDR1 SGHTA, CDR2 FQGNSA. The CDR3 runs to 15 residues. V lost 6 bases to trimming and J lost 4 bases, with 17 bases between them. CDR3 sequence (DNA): TGTGCCAGCAGGTCTAATAGGGGGGCCGCAGATACGCAGTATTTT. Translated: CASRSNRGAADTQYF.

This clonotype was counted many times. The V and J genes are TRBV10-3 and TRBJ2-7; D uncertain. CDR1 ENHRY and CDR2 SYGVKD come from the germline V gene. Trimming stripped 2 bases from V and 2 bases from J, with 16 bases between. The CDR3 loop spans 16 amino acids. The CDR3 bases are TGTGCCATCAGTGAGAGGGATGTTGGCCTGACCTACGAGCAGTACTTC. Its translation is CAISERDVGLTYEQYF.

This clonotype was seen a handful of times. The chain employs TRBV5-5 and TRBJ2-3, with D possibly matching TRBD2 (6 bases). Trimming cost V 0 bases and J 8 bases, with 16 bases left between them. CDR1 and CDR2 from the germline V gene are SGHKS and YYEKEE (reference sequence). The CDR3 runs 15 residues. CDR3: CASSLGGRSGGTQYF. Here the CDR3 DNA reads TGTGCCAGCAGCTTGGGGGGCAGATCCGGGGGTACGCAGTATTTT.

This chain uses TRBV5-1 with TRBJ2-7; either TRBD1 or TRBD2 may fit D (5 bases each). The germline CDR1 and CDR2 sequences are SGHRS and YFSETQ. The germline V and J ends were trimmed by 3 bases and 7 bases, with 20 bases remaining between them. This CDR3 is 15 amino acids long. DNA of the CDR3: TGCGCCAGCAGCTGGAGTTTGGGACCTCTGGGAGAGCAGTACTTC. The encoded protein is CASSWSLGPLGEQYF.

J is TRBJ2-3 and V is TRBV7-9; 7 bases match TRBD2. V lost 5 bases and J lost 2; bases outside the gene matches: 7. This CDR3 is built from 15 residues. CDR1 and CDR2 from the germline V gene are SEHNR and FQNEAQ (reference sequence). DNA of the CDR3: TGTGCCAGCAGCCCCTCCGGGGGGATCACAGATACGCAGTATTTT. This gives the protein CASSPSGGITDTQYF.